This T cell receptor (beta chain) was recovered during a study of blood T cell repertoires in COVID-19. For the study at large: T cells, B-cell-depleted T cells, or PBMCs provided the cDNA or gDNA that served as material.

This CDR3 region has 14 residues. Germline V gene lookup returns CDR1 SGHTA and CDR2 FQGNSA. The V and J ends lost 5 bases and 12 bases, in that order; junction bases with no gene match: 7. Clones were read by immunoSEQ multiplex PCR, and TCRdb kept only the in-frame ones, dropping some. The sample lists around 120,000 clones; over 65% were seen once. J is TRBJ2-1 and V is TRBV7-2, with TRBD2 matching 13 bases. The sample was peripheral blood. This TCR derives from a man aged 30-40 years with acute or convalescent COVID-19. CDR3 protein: CASSTELAGGRQFF. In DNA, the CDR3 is TGTGCCAGCAGCACCGAACTAGCGGGGGGGCGGCAGTTCTTC.